These 29 T cell receptor beta chains share one sample of origin, sequenced in a study of read filtering for tumor transcriptome and immune sequencing. Molecular barcoded adaptors covering alpha/delta and beta/gamma chains were used on 400 to 450 ng RNA. MiXCR was run by TCRdb on the reads, yielding one entry per CDR3 protein. The sample holds 100,000 to 150,000 distinct CDR3 sequences, roughly 13% seen once. The specimen sequenced was a population of CD138-negative cells sorted from bone marrow. These TCRs come from a donor at least 40 years old with multiple myeloma.

Notes on this clonotype: A much bigger clone sits one base away, suggesting this may be a read error. This CDR3 fails to terminate in the conserved phenylalanine or tryptophan, so it likely reflects a read error. CDR3 loop: CASRTRTGWFMNTEAFS. CDR3 bases: TGTGCCAGCAGGACCCGAACAGGTTGGTTTATGAACACTGAAGCTTTCTCT. The V and J genes are TRBV6-2 or TRBV6-3 and TRBJ1-1; D perhaps matches TRBD1 (5 bases). CDR3 length equals 17 residues. V dropped 6 bases and J dropped 0 bases, with 20 bases sitting between them. CDR1 and CDR2 (germline): MNHEY, SVGEGT.

This clonotype appeared many times. V usage is TRBV29-1 and J usage is TRBJ2-2; D unresolved. Germline V gene data show CDR1 as SQVTM and CDR2 as ANQGSEA. There are 12 residues in the CDR3. V gave up 7 bases and J gave up 6 bases, with 12 bases separating them. CDR3 bases: TGCAGCGCCGGAACCTACGCCGGGGAGCTGTTTTTT. Residues: CSAGTYAGELFF.

Many counts were recorded for this clonotype. The gene calls are TRBV5-1 and TRBJ2-1, with D possibly matching TRBD2 (5 bases). This CDR3 has 16 amino acids. V gave up 0 bases and J gave up 3 bases, with 13 bases separating them. Looked up from germline, CDR1 is SGHRS and CDR2 is YFSETQ. The CDR3 loop reads CASSLVLHRDYNEQFF. DNA of the CDR3: TGCGCCAGCAGCTTGGTCCTCCACCGGGACTACAATGAGCAGTTCTTC. The full variable domain, in which reference TRBV5-1 and TRBJ2-1 provide the parts outside the CDR3, is KAGVTQTPRYLIKTRGQQVTLSCSPISGHRSVSWYQQTPGQGLQFLFEYFSETQRNKGNFPGRFSGRQFSNSRSEMNVSTLELGDSALYLCASSLVLHRDYNEQFFGPGTRLTVL.

This clonotype was detected ten times or more. The rearrangement joins TRBV6-2 or TRBV6-3 to TRBJ1-1; D call uncertain. From germline, CDR1 is MNHEY and CDR2 SVGEGT. The CDR3 loop spans 13 amino acids. Trimming removed 8 bases at V and 1 base at J, with 11 bases between. The CDR3 spells CASQELWNTEAFF. The CDR3 nucleotides are TGTGCCAGCCAGGAGTTATGGAACACTGAAGCTTTCTTT.

This clonotype was recorded many times. The chain links TRBV7-3 to TRBJ1-1; TRBD1 is a possible D gene (5 bases). V was clipped by 4 bases and J by 4 bases, with 13 bases between them. There are 14 residues in the CDR3. Germline V CDR1 and CDR2: SGHTA, FQGTGA. CDR3 region: CASSSNRDPTEAFF. In DNA form, the CDR3 reads TGTGCCAGCAGCTCCAACCGGGACCCCACTGAAGCTTTCTTT.

About this clonotype itself: A much larger clone lies a single base off, so this may be a read error. The J gene is TRBJ2-3, the V gene TRBV4-3; 7 nucleotides agree with TRBD1. Germline CDR1 is LGHNA and CDR2 is YSLEER. The CDR3 extends over 15 amino acids. CDR3 sequence: CASNQARTGVDTQYF. In nucleotides, the CDR3 is TGCGCCAGCAACCAAGCGCGCACAGGGGTGGATACGCAGTATTTT.

This clonotype occurred many times. The J gene is TRBJ2-1, the V gene TRBV20-1; possibly TRBD2 for D (5 bases). CDR3 length equals 17 residues. Trimming left V 5 bases short and J 0 bases short, with 20 bases between. Per the germline V gene, CDR1 is DFQATT and CDR2 is SNEGSKA (reference sequence). CDR3 in DNA: TGCAGTGCTGGGGAAACCGGGAACCCGAGCTCCTACAATGAGCAGTTCTTC. Protein: CSAGETGNPSSYNEQFF.

This clonotype has a handful of counts. The chain joins TRBV21-1 to TRBJ2-7; TRBD2, the table's D call, lacks a check against the DNA. TRBV21-1 is noted as a pseudogene. The length of the CDR3 is 14 residues. The chain's CDR3 is CASSKVSGSYEQYF. In DNA, the CDR3 is TGTGCCAGCAGCAAAGTTAGCGGGAGCTACGAGCAGTACTTC.

The table lists this clonotype with many counts. CDR3 sequence reads: CSAAVGTGVPNTGELFF. The DNA for the CDR3 is TGCAGTGCCGCTGTCGGAACGGGAGTCCCGAACACCGGGGAGCTGTTTTTT. This chain joins TRBV20-1 and TRBJ2-2, with D possibly TRBD2 on 6 matching bases. The CDR3 runs 17 residues. Looked up from germline, CDR1 is DFQATT and CDR2 is SNEGSKA (reference sequence). Trimming left V 6 bases short and J 0 bases short, with 20 bases between.

This clonotype was detected many times. The gene calls are TRBV20-1 and TRBJ2-4; perhaps TRBD2 as D (6 bases). Trimming took 0 bases from V and 0 from J, leaving 9 bases between them. CDR1 is DFQATT, CDR2 SNEGSKA, per germline (reference sequence). This CDR3 has 15 residues. CDR3 protein: CSARDVGGAKNIQYF. The CDR3 DNA follows: TGCAGTGCTAGAGACGTGGGAGGAGCCAAAAACATTCAGTACTTC.

This clonotype was observed a few times. This chain uses TRBV20-1 with TRBJ1-2; 8 nucleotides line up with TRBD1. This CDR3 is built from 17 residues. Germline assignment: CDR1 DFQATT and CDR2 SNEGSKA (reference sequence). V dropped 0 bases and J dropped 0; count of bases not matched to a gene: 9. The CDR3 sequence: CSARDQPDRGTNYGYTF. As DNA, the CDR3 is TGCAGTGCTAGAGATCAACCCGACAGGGGCACTAACTATGGCTACACCTTC.

In this sample, this clonotype turned up a few times. A read error may explain this, as a much larger clone is one base away. The chain couples TRBV29-1 to TRBJ1-1; D is ambiguous. Germline values: CDR1 SQVTM, CDR2 ANQGSEA. Trimming removed 5 bases from V and 6 bases from J, with 16 bases in between. This CDR3 region has 13 residues. The CDR3 region is CSVRRGPGAEAFF. The CDR3 bases are TGCAGCGTTCGGCGAGGCCCCGGCGCTGAAGCTTTCTTT.

This clonotype was detected ten times or more. The J gene is TRBJ2-2, the V gene TRBV4-1, with D hard to call. Germline loops: CDR1 MGHRA, CDR2 YSYEKL. The ends were cut back, 0 bases at V and 7 bases at J, with 6 bases in the middle. The CDR3 extends over 13 amino acids. The CDR3 DNA is TGCGCCAGCAGCCAAGACTACCACGGGGAGCTGTTTTTT. Residues: CASSQDYHGELFF.

This clonotype appeared many times. The V call is TRBV6-6, the J call TRBJ2-7; 12 bases fit TRBD2. V dropped 0 bases and J dropped 5; count of bases not matched to a gene: 14. This CDR3 comprises 19 residues. The germline V gene encodes CDR1 MNHNY and CDR2 SVGAGI (reference sequence). The CDR3 nucleotides read TGTGCCAGCAGTTACTCGACAAGTCCCTCTAGCGGGAGGGCCGACGAGCAGTACTTC. Its protein is CASSYSTSPSSGRADEQYF.

This clonotype has ten or more counts. This chain connects TRBV6-1 to TRBJ1-1, with D perhaps matching TRBD1 (5 bases). The germline V gene encodes CDR1 MNHNS and CDR2 SASEGT. The V end was cut by 3 bases, the J end by 1 base, with 6 bases between. The length of the CDR3 is 13 residues. In DNA, the CDR3 is TGTGCCAGCAGTGACGGACAGAACACTGAAGCTTTCTTT. Translation gives CASSDGQNTEAFF.

There are many counts of this clonotype. The chain has TRBV20-1 and TRBJ2-5; D unclear. Germline CDR1 is DFQATT and CDR2 is SNEGSKA (reference sequence). CDR3 size: 12 residues. For the CDR3, the DNA is TGCGGAATAGACCGGAACCAAGAGACCCAGTACTTC. It is translated as CGIDRNQETQYF.

This clonotype came up many times. The chain recombines TRBV19 with TRBJ2-7; no clear D gene. The germline V and J ends were trimmed by 5 bases and 2 bases, with 16 bases remaining between them. Per germline, CDR1 LNHDA and CDR2 SQIVND (reference sequence). This CDR3 has 15 amino acids. The CDR3 sequence is CASSPSVGATYEQYF. Here the CDR3 DNA reads TGTGCCAGTAGTCCCTCGGTTGGAGCGACCTACGAGCAGTACTTC. The complete variable domain, with remaining parts taken from reference TRBV19 and TRBJ2-7, reads DGGITQSPKYLFRKEGQNVTLSCEQNLNHDAMYWYRQDPGQGLRLIYYSQIVNDFQKGDIAEGYSVSREKKESFPLTVTSAQKNPTAFYLCASSPSVGATYEQYFGPGTRLTVT.

This clonotype showed up many times. The chain has TRBV11-2 and TRBJ2-5, with 9 bases fitting TRBD1. Looked up from germline, CDR1 is SGHAT and CDR2 is FQNNGV. There are 15 residues in the CDR3. V trimming: 3 bases; J trimming: 3 bases; junction bases outside the gene matches: 5. As DNA, the CDR3 is TGTGCCAGCAGCTTGTGGGGACAGGGCGAAGAGACCCAGTACTTC. This translates into CASSLWGQGEETQYF.

This clonotype was recorded many times. The chain links TRBV20-1 to TRBJ1-2; the D gene is possibly TRBD1 (6 bases). Germline CDR1 is DFQATT and CDR2 is SNEGSKA (reference sequence). The germline V and J ends were trimmed by 0 bases and 5 bases, with 13 bases remaining between them. The CDR3 length is 14 residues. Here the CDR3 reads CSARDLGGRYGYTF. In DNA form, the CDR3 reads TGCAGTGCTAGAGATTTAGGGGGACGGTATGGCTACACCTTC.

There are many counts of this clonotype. The gene calls are TRBV5-6 and TRBJ2-7; D gene unclear. The V gene's germline CDR1 is SGHDT and CDR2 YYEEEE. V was clipped by 4 bases and J by 2 bases, with 19 bases between them. The length of the CDR3 is 16 residues. For the CDR3, the DNA is TGTGCCAGCAGCATTGCTTACACGGCACTCGCCTACGAGCAGTACTTC. This gives the protein CASSIAYTALAYEQYF.

This clonotype was counted at least ten times. The chain employs TRBV20-1 and TRBJ1-5; the match to TRBD1 covers 10 bases. This CDR3 is 13 amino acids long. V was pared by 7 bases and J by 2 bases, with 2 bases of the junction left unmatched. Germline-derived CDR1 and CDR2 are DFQATT and SNEGSKA (reference sequence). This CDR3 reads CSGTGGGNQPQHF. The CDR3 DNA follows: TGCAGTGGGACAGGGGGTGGCAATCAGCCCCAGCATTTT.

The table lists this clonotype with many counts. The rearrangement joins TRBV2 to TRBJ2-1, with TRBD2 matching over 12 bases. Germline CDR1 is SNHLY and CDR2 is FYNNEI. The CDR3 is 15 residues long. Trimming took 8 bases from V and 6 from J; bases not matched to a gene: 8. DNA of the CDR3: TGTGCCAGCCTTCGGACTAGCGGGATCGGCAATGAGCAGTTCTTC. It specifies CASLRTSGIGNEQFF.

This clonotype has ten or more counts. This chain uses TRBV19 with TRBJ2-7, with a tentative D call TRBD2 (6 bases). Trimming shortened V by 2 bases and J by 5 bases, and 13 bases separated the two germline ends. The CDR3 contains 14 residues. Looked up from germline, CDR1 is LNHDA and CDR2 is SQIVND (reference sequence). CDR3 in amino acids: CASSITSRLNEQYF. The CDR3 coding sequence is TGTGCCAGTAGTATAACTAGCAGGTTGAACGAGCAGTACTTC.

With respect to this clonotype: A read error may be the cause here, since a much bigger clone is one base away. V gene TRBV4-2 combines with J gene TRBJ1-5; no clear D. Germline values: CDR1 LGHNA, CDR2 YNFKEQ. This CDR3 region has 15 residues. This CDR3 is CACSQPVPLDQPQHF. The CDR3 DNA sequence: TGTGCCTGCAGCCAACCGGTACCCTTGGATCAGCCCCAGCATTTT.

This clonotype was counted at least ten times. The gene calls are TRBV7-9 and TRBJ2-1; 10 nucleotides agree with TRBD2. The germline gives CDR1 SEHNR, CDR2 FQNEAQ (reference sequence). The CDR3 contains 18 residues. Germline trimming cut 0 bases from V and 1 base from J; bases unmatched to any gene: 6. In DNA, the CDR3 is TGTGCCAGCAGCTTAGCGGTAGCGGGAGGAGGATCCTACAATGAGCAGTTCTTC. Residues: CASSLAVAGGGSYNEQFF. Full variable domain (remainder filled in from reference TRBV7-9 and TRBJ2-1): DTGVSQNPRHKITKRGQNVTFRCDPISEHNRLYWYRQTLGQGPEFLTYFQNEAQLEKSRLLSDRFSAERPKGSFSTLEIQRTEQGDSAMYLCASSLAVAGGGSYNEQFFGPGTRLTVL.

This clonotype was recorded at least ten times. The chain carries TRBV19 and TRBJ2-1; perhaps TRBD2 as D (6 bases). The CDR3 consists of 15 residues. The germline V and J ends were trimmed by 4 bases and 6 bases, with 16 bases remaining between them. From germline, CDR1 is LNHDA and CDR2 SQIVND (reference sequence). DNA for the CDR3: TGTGCCAGTAGTACTCACCCGGAGGGTCCCAATGAGCAGTTCTTC. This sequence encodes CASSTHPEGPNEQFF.

This clonotype was observed many times. The chain has TRBV12-5 and TRBJ1-5; D is unclear. This CDR3 spans 15 amino acids. With 2 bases removed from V and 4 bases from J, the gap between germline ends came to 12 bases. Germline CDR1 is LGHNT and CDR2 is FRNRAP. CDR3 sequence: CASGLSEAKNQPQHF. CDR3 bases: TGTGCTAGTGGTTTGAGTGAGGCAAAAAATCAGCCCCAGCATTTT.

In its sample, this clonotype was seen many times. The chain uses TRBV9 and TRBJ2-3; a weak D match, TRBD2 (5 bases). V was cut by 0 bases and J by 2 bases, with 13 bases left in between. This CDR3 is 16 amino acids long. Germline V gene lookup returns CDR1 SGDLS and CDR2 YYNGEE. DNA of the CDR3: TGTGCCAGCAGCGTAGGTCAGCTAGCAATCACAGATACGCAGTATTTT. Translated: CASSVGQLAITDTQYF.

This chain joins TRBV7-2 and TRBJ2-2, with D tentatively TRBD2 (5 bases). This CDR3 is built from 16 residues. Trimming took off 1 base at V and 2 bases at J, with 11 bases between the two ends. CDR1 is SGHTA, CDR2 FQGNSA, per germline. For the CDR3, the DNA is TGTGCCAGCAGCTTAGAAAGAGGGCAAAACACCGGGGAGCTGTTTTTT. Amino acid sequence: CASSLERGQNTGELFF.